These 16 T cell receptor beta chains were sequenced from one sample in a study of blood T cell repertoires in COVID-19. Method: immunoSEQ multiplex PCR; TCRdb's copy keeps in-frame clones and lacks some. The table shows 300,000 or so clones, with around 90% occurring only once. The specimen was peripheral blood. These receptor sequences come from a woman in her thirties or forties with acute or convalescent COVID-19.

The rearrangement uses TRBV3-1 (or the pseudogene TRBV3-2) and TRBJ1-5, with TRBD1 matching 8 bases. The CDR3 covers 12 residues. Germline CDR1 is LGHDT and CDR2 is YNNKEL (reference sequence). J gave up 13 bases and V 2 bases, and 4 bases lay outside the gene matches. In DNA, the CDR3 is TGTGCCAGCAGCCAACCAGGACAGGGACAGCATTTT. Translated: CASSQPGQGQHF.

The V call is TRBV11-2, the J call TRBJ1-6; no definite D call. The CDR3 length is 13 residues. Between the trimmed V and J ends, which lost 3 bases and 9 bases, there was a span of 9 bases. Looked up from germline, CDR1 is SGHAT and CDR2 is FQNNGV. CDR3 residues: CASSFPGGSPLHF. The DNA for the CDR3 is TGTGCCAGCAGCTTCCCAGGAGGTTCACCCCTCCACTTT.

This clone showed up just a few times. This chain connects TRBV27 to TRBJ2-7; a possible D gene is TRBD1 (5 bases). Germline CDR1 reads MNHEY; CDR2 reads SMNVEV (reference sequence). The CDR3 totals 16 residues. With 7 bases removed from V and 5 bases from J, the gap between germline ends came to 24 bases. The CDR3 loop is CASTSQTQGIAHEQYV. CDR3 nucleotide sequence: TGTGCCAGCACCAGCCAAACCCAGGGAATCGCCCACGAGCAGTACGTC.

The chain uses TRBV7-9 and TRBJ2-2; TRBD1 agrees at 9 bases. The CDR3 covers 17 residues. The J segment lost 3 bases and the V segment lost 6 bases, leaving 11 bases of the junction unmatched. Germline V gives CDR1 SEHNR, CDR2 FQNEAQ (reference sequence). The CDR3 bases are TGTGCCAGCAGACCCGGACAGGGGTACGGTGACACCGGGGAGCTGTTTTTT. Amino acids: CASRPGQGYGDTGELFF.

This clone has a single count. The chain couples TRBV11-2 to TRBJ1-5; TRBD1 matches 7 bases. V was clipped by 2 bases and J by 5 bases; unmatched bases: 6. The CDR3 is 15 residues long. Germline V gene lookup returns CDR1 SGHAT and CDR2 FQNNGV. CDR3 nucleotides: TGTGCCAGCAGCTTATCGGGGACAGCAGATCAGCCCCAGCATTTT. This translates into CASSLSGTADQPQHF.

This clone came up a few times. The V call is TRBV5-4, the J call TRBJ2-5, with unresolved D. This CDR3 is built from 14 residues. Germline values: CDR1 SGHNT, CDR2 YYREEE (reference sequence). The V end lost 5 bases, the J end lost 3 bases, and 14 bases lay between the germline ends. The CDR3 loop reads CASRKNLVEETQYF. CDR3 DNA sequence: TGTGCCAGCAGGAAGAACTTGGTGGAAGAGACCCAGTACTTC.

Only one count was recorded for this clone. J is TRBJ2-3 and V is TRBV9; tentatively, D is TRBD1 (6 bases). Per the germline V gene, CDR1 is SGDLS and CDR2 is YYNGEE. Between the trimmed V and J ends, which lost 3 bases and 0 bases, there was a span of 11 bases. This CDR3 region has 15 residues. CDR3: CASSDGQTSTDTQYF. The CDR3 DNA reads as TGTGCCAGCAGCGATGGACAGACTAGCACAGATACGCAGTATTTT.

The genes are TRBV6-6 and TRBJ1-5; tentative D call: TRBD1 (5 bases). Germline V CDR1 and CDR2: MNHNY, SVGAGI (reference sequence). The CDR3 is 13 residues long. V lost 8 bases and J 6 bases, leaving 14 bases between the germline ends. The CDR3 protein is CASVPGLSQPQHF. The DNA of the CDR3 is TGTGCCAGCGTGCCAGGGTTGAGTCAGCCCCAGCATTTT.

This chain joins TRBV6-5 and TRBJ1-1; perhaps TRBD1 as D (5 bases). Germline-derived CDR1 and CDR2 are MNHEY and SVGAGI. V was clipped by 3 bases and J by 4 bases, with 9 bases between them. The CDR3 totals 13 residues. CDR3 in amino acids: CASSYGGGTEAFF. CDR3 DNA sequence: TGTGCCAGCAGTTATGGGGGAGGCACTGAAGCTTTCTTT.

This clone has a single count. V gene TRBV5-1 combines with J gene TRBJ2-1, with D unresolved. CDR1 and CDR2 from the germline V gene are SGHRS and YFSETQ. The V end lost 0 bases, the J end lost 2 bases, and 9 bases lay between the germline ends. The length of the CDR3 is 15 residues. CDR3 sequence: CASSLGAAPYNEQFF. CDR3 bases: TGCGCCAGCAGCTTGGGTGCGGCCCCCTACAATGAGCAGTTCTTC. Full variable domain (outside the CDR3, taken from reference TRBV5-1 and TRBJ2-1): KAGVTQTPRYLIKTRGQQVTLSCSPISGHRSVSWYQQTPGQGLQFLFEYFSETQRNKGNFPGRFSGRQFSNSRSEMNVSTLELGDSALYLCASSLGAAPYNEQFFGPGTRLTVL.

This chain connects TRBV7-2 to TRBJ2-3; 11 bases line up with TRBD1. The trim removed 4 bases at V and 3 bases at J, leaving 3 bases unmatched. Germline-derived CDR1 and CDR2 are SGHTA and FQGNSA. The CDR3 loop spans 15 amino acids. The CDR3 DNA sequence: TGTGCCAGCAGCTCCGGGACAGGGGGAACAGATACGCAGTATTTT. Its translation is CASSSGTGGTDTQYF.

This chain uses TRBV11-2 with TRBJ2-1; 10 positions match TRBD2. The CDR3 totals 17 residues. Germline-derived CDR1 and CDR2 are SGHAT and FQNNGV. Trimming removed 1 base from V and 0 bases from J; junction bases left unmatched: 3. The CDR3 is CASSLALAGASYNEQFF. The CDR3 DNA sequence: TGTGCCAGCAGCTTAGCGCTAGCGGGGGCCTCCTACAATGAGCAGTTCTTC.

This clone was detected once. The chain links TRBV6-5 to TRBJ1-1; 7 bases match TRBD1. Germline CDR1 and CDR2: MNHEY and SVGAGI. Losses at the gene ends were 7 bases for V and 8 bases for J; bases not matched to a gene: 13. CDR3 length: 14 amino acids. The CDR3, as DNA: TGTGCCAGCAAGGCCTCACAGGGGCTGGCGGAAGCTTTCTTT. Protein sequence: CASKASQGLAEAFF.

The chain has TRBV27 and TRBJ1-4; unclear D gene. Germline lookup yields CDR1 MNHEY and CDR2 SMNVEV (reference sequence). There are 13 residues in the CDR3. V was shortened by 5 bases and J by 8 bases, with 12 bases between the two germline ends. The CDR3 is CASSPSGGEKLFF. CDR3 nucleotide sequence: TGTGCCAGCAGTCCATCGGGTGGAGAAAAACTGTTTTTT.

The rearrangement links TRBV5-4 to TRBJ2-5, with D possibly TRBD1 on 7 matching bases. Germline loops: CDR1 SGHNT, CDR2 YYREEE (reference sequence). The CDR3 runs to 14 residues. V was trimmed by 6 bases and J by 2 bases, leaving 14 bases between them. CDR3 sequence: CASTGGQTQETQYF. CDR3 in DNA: TGTGCCAGCACCGGGGGACAGACACAAGAGACCCAGTACTTC.

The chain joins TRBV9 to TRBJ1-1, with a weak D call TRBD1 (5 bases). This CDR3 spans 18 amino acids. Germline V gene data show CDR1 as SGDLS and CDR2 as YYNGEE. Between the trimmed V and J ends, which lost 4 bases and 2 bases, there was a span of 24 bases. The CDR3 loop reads CASSKRGRGPYLNTEAFF. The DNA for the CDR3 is TGTGCCAGCAGCAAGAGAGGGAGGGGTCCTTACCTAAACACTGAAGCTTTCTTT.